Below are 2 T cell receptor beta chains sequenced from a single sample in a study of T cell responses to AZD1222 COVID-19 vaccine. The data were produced by immunoSEQ multiplex PCR, yet TCRdb's version contains in-frame clones alone and is incomplete. This sample has some 200,000 clones, with approximately 92% found just once. Sequences were derived from peripheral blood, sampled on day 0 of AZD1222 vaccination. The receptors originated from an adult in good health.

This chain connects TRBV29-1 to TRBJ1-1; 7 bases line up with TRBD1. Germline loops: CDR1 SQVTM, CDR2 ANQGSEA. With V trimmed by 7 bases and J by 8 bases, 13 bases remained unmatched. The CDR3 runs to 13 residues. The CDR3 region has the DNA TGCAGCGCCTCTCCTTCAGGGGGGCGAGAAGCTTTCTTT. Translating gives CSASPSGGREAFF.

The chain joins TRBV24-1 to TRBJ2-6; D might be TRBD1 (6 bases). The CDR3 loop spans 18 amino acids. V was trimmed by 3 bases and J by 2 bases, leaving 16 bases between them. Germline V gene sequence: CDR1 KGHDR, CDR2 SFDVKD. The CDR3: CATSDTFRAGAGANVLTF. As DNA, the CDR3 is TGTGCCACCAGTGATACGTTTAGGGCAGGGGCTGGGGCCAACGTCCTGACTTTC.